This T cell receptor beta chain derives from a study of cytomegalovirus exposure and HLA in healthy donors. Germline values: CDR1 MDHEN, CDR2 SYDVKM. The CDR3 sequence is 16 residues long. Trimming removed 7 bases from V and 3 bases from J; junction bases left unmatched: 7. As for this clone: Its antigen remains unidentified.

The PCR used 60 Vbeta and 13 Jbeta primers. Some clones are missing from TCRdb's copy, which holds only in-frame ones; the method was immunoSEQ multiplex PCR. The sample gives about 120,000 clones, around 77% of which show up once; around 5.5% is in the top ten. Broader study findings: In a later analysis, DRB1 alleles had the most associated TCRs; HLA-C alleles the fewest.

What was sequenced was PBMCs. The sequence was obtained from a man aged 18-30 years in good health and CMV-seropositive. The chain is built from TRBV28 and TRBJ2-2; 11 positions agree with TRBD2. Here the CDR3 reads CASILSGGAYTGELFF. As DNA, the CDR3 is TGTGCCAGCATCCTTAGCGGGGGGGCGTACACCGGGGAGCTGTTTTTT.